The 25 T cell receptor beta chains reported below all come from one sample, sequenced in a study of T cells after yellow fever vaccination. TCRdb fed the 5' RACE reads into MiXCR, producing one record per CDR3 protein. The sample carries over 300,000 distinct CDR3 sequences, roughly 4.3% recorded once. Sequences were derived from PBMCs, sampled 5 days after the yellow fever booster vaccination. The receptors derive from a man younger than 30 who received the YFV17D yellow fever vaccine.

This clonotype was observed a few times. This chain links TRBV20-1 with TRBJ1-6, with a possible D match to TRBD1 (6 bases). Between the trimmed V and J ends, which lost 1 base and 8 bases, there was a span of 9 bases. The CDR3 length is 13 residues. Germline lookup yields CDR1 DFQATT and CDR2 SNEGSKA (reference sequence). CDR3 sequence reads: CSARVRGDSPLHF. The CDR3 DNA reads as TGCAGTGCTAGAGTGAGGGGGGATTCACCCCTCCACTTT.

V and J are TRBV4-3 and TRBJ2-3; a weak D match, TRBD2 (5 bases). The CDR3 is 13 residues long. The germline V and J ends were trimmed by 0 bases and 8 bases, with 9 bases remaining between them. The germline V gene encodes CDR1 LGHNA and CDR2 YSLEER. This CDR3 is CASSQESEGTQYF. The CDR3 DNA sequence: TGCGCCAGCAGCCAAGAATCCGAGGGTACGCAGTATTTT.

This clonotype was observed a few times. The chain is built from TRBV4-2 and TRBJ2-1, with D possibly being TRBD2 (5 bases). This CDR3 has 16 residues. V shed 1 base and J shed 5 bases, with 15 bases lying between them. Germline V CDR1 and CDR2: LGHNA, YNFKEQ. CDR3 sequence reads: CASSQASLAGDNEQFF. In DNA form, the CDR3 reads TGTGCCAGCAGCCAAGCCTCACTCGCGGGTGACAATGAGCAGTTCTTC.

The chain employs TRBV10-3 and TRBJ2-1; D uncertain. The ends were cut back, 6 bases at V and 6 bases at J, with 15 bases in the middle. The CDR3 is made up of 14 amino acids. From germline, CDR1 is ENHRY and CDR2 SYGVKD. The CDR3: CAISGPPAANEQFF. CDR3 bases: TGTGCCATCAGCGGACCCCCGGCCGCCAATGAGCAGTTCTTC.

The chain recombines TRBV9 with TRBJ1-6; weak D call: TRBD1 (6 bases). This CDR3 is built from 15 residues. V dropped 2 bases and J dropped 6 bases, with 12 bases sitting between them. The V gene's germline CDR1 is SGDLS and CDR2 YYNGEE. CDR3 amino acids: CASSVSDRINSPLHF. In DNA, the CDR3 is TGTGCCAGCAGCGTGAGTGACAGGATTAATTCACCCCTCCACTTT.

This clonotype was detected ten times or more. The J gene is TRBJ2-7, the V gene TRBV27; D uncertain. The CDR3 totals 13 residues. V was trimmed by 7 bases and J by 1 base, leaving 11 bases between them. The V gene's germline CDR1 is MNHEY and CDR2 SMNVEV (reference sequence). The CDR3 DNA reads as TGTGCCAGCAAAGGACCGGCGTCCTACGAGCAGTACTTC. Amino acid sequence: CASKGPASYEQYF.

This clonotype was found a few times. The gene calls are TRBV7-3 and TRBJ2-3; D is unclear. Trimming pared 1 base from V and 0 bases from J, leaving 5 bases between. From germline, CDR1 is SGHTA and CDR2 FQGTGA. The CDR3 runs to 14 residues. The CDR3 protein is CASSLIASTDTQYF. The CDR3 region has the DNA TGTGCCAGCAGCTTAATCGCCAGCACAGATACGCAGTATTTT.

This clonotype was recorded many times. The V gene is TRBV25-1, the J gene TRBJ2-3; 9 nucleotides agree with TRBD2. The germline CDR1 and CDR2 sequences are MGHDK and SYGVNS. V lost 1 base, J lost 6 bases, and 23 bases stayed unmatched. This CDR3 contains 21 residues. The CDR3 DNA follows: TGTGCCAGCAGTGAATCCCTGACAGGGCTCTCTGGCGGGGGGGTCAGGGATACGCAGTATTTT. Protein: CASSESLTGLSGGGVRDTQYF.

This clonotype was seen a handful of times. The chain combines TRBV7-9 with TRBJ1-1; D unclear. The CDR3 loop spans 12 amino acids. Trimming took 5 bases from V and 7 from J, leaving 11 bases between them. Germline V gene sequence: CDR1 SEHNR, CDR2 FQNEAQ (reference sequence). The CDR3, as DNA: TGTGCCAGCAGCCCCTCGGGGTATGAAGCTTTCTTT. Amino acids: CASSPSGYEAFF. Full variable domain (missing parts from reference TRBV7-9 and TRBJ1-1): DTGVSQNPRHKITKRGQNVTFRCDPISEHNRLYWYRQTLGQGPEFLTYFQNEAQLEKSRLLSDRFSAERPKGSFSTLEIQRTEQGDSAMYLCASSPSGYEAFFGQGTRLTVV.

V gene TRBV7-2 combines with J gene TRBJ1-6; maybe TRBD1 (6 bases). Germline CDR1 SGHTA, CDR2 FQGNSA. CDR3 length equals 14 residues. The V and J ends lost 4 bases and 9 bases respectively, with 13 bases between them. This CDR3 is CASSWQGIFSPLHF. The CDR3 region has the DNA TGTGCCAGCAGCTGGCAGGGGATTTTTTCACCCCTCCACTTT.

This clonotype was recorded many times. V and J are TRBV7-9 and TRBJ2-1; possibly TRBD1 for D (6 bases). CDR3 length: 14 residues. Germline V gene sequence: CDR1 SEHNR, CDR2 FQNEAQ (reference sequence). V lost 3 bases, J lost 7 bases, and 13 bases lay in between. The CDR3 DNA reads TGTGCCAGCAGCTTCGCCCCAGGGGTAAATGAGCAGTTCTTC. Its translation: CASSFAPGVNEQFF.

The rearrangement uses TRBV2 and TRBJ1-4; D not certain. The CDR3 spans 14 residues. The germline gives CDR1 SNHLY, CDR2 FYNNEI. V lost 4 bases and J 10 bases, leaving 16 bases between the germline ends. The CDR3 DNA is TGTGCCAGCAGTGTGTCAGACATCAAGGGAAAACTGTTTTTT. This gives the protein CASSVSDIKGKLFF.

The V call is TRBV20-1, the J call TRBJ2-3; 7 bases are a match to TRBD1. From germline, CDR1 is DFQATT and CDR2 SNEGSKA (reference sequence). This CDR3 is 14 amino acids long. The J segment lost 1 base and the V segment lost 5 bases, leaving 6 bases of the junction unmatched. The CDR3 sequence is CSAVKGARTDTQYF. The CDR3 region has the DNA TGCAGTGCTGTGAAGGGGGCTCGCACAGATACGCAGTATTTT.

V and J are TRBV7-9 and TRBJ1-5; no clear D gene. Germline V gene sequence: CDR1 SEHNR, CDR2 FQNEAQ (reference sequence). The CDR3 extends over 13 amino acids. Trimming stripped 3 bases from V and 7 bases from J, with 10 bases between. The DNA of the CDR3 is TGTGCCAGCAGCTTGACGACGGGGCAGCCCCAGCATTTT. Translation gives CASSLTTGQPQHF.

This clonotype was detected a few times. This sequence joins TRBV7-2 and TRBJ2-5; no firm D call. This CDR3 spans 13 amino acids. The germline V gene has CDR1 SGHTA and CDR2 FQGNSA. Trimming stripped 1 base from V and 5 bases from J, with 8 bases between. The CDR3 DNA sequence: TGTGCCAGCAGCTTAGTATTTGGTGAGACCCAGTACTTC. Protein product: CASSLVFGETQYF.

This clonotype has just a few counts. This chain joins TRBV28 and TRBJ2-5; D gene ambiguous. Germline V gene sequence: CDR1 MDHEN, CDR2 SYDVKM. Trimming took off 5 bases at V and 5 bases at J, with 18 bases between the two ends. CDR3 length equals 15 residues. CDR3 amino acids: CASSPRILARETQYF. The CDR3 region has the DNA TGTGCCAGCAGTCCTAGAATTCTGGCTCGGGAGACCCAGTACTTC.

This clonotype was found many times. This chain joins TRBV5-1 and TRBJ1-4; TRBD1 matches 7 bases. V shed 2 bases and J 7 bases; nucleotides not matched to a gene: 14. The germline CDR1 and CDR2 sequences are SGHRS and YFSETQ. The CDR3 runs 17 residues. The CDR3 is CASSFTGQDRYSEKLFF. CDR3 sequence (DNA): TGCGCCAGCAGCTTTACTGGACAGGACCGCTACAGTGAAAAACTGTTTTTT.

The chain recombines TRBV7-8 with TRBJ2-2; D unresolved. Trimming removed 6 bases at V and 7 bases at J, with 15 bases between. Germline loops: CDR1 SGHVS, CDR2 FQNEAQ. This CDR3 is 14 amino acids long. The CDR3: CASRTQRGRGELFF. The DNA for the CDR3 is TGTGCCAGCAGGACCCAACGAGGCCGCGGGGAGCTGTTTTTT. Complete variable domain (other parts from reference TRBV7-8 and TRBJ2-2): GAGVSQSPRYKVAKRGQDVALRCDPISGHVSLFWYQQALGQGPEFLTYFQNEAQLDKSGLPSDRFFAERPEGSVSTLKIQRTQQEDSAVYLCASRTQRGRGELFFGEGSRLTVL.

V is TRBV4-1 and J is TRBJ1-6; TRBD1 agrees at 7 bases. The CDR3 runs 14 residues. Germline V gives CDR1 MGHRA, CDR2 YSYEKL. Trimming at V came to 5 bases and at J to 14 bases, leaving 12 bases not matched to a gene. CDR3 region: CASSSGQSFLALHF. Written as DNA, the CDR3 is TGCGCCAGCAGCTCGGGACAGAGCTTCTTGGCCCTCCACTTT.

The gene calls are TRBV20-1 and TRBJ1-5; TRBD1 is a possible D gene (5 bases). In germline, CDR1 is DFQATT, CDR2 SNEGSKA (reference sequence). V lost 0 bases to trimming and J lost 0 bases, with 15 bases between them. The CDR3 consists of 17 residues. The CDR3 here is CSARDLVTGGSNQPQHF. The CDR3 nucleotides are TGCAGTGCTAGAGATCTCGTAACAGGAGGTAGCAATCAGCCCCAGCATTTT.

The V and J genes are TRBV27 and TRBJ2-7; 9 positions match TRBD1. The CDR3 contains 16 residues. CDR1 is MNHEY, CDR2 SMNVEV, per germline (reference sequence). V was pared by 2 bases and J by 1 base, with 6 bases of the junction left unmatched. CDR3 coding DNA: TGTGCCAGCAGTTTACGGGCAGGGACAGGGTCCTACGAGCAGTACTTC. This sequence encodes CASSLRAGTGSYEQYF.

This clonotype was observed a few times. V usage is TRBV4-2 and J usage is TRBJ2-7, with D perhaps TRBD2 (7 bases). Germline V gives CDR1 LGHNA, CDR2 YNFKEQ. The V and J ends lost 5 bases and 3 bases respectively, with 20 bases between them. The CDR3 extends over 16 amino acids. CDR3 in DNA: TGTGCCAGCAGCAACAAGGGACGGGGGGCCGACTACGAGCAGTACTTC. Translation: CASSNKGRGADYEQYF.

This chain joins TRBV5-1 and TRBJ2-3; 13 nucleotides agree with TRBD2. Germline values: CDR1 SGHRS, CDR2 YFSETQ. This CDR3 has 16 amino acids. V lost 3 bases to trimming and J lost 6 bases; unmatched junction nucleotides: 7. CDR3 residues: CASSWLTSGGKDTQYF. DNA of the CDR3: TGCGCCAGCAGCTGGCTGACTAGCGGGGGGAAGGATACGCAGTATTTT.

This clonotype occurred a few times. The chain links TRBV12-3 or TRBV12-4 to TRBJ1-2; 9 bases are shared with TRBD1. CDR3 size: 16 residues. The V gene end was trimmed by 6 bases and the J gene end by 4 bases; junction bases not matched to a gene: 12. CDR3 bases: TGTGCCAGCAGCCCATCGGCTCGGACAGGGGCCTATGGCTACACCTTC. Translating it yields CASSPSARTGAYGYTF.

The chain combines TRBV10-1 with TRBJ2-5; 7 nucleotides match TRBD1. V lost 2 bases, J lost 3 bases, and 0 bases stayed unmatched. The CDR3 loop spans 13 amino acids. The germline V gene has CDR1 WNHNN and CDR2 SYGVQD (reference sequence). The CDR3 sequence: CASSEGTEETQYF. The CDR3 nucleotides read TGCGCCAGCAGTGAGGGGACAGAAGAGACCCAGTACTTC.